Included here is one T cell receptor beta chain sequence, with context. In germline, CDR1 is LNHDA, CDR2 SQIVND (reference sequence). V shed 2 bases and J shed 3 bases, with 17 bases lying between them. This CDR3 is 16 amino acids long. Seattle enrolled patients during active infection and tracked them longitudinally. The data were taken from a study of blood T cell repertoires in COVID-19. Background on the study: Donors in the United States, Italy and Spain gave samples during acute or convalescent COVID-19. T cells, B-cell-depleted T cells, or PBMCs supplied cDNA or gDNA.

Study processing details: The authors estimated nucleated cell counts from reference gene primer amplification. The repertoire was sequenced with immunoSEQ multiplex PCR; TCRdb's copy has only in-frame clones and lacks some. For V, J and clone size, that table is used; D and trimming come from the DNA. This sample has more than 250,000 clones; 75% to 90% occur once, and the top ten carry 6.3%. The source material was peripheral blood. V usage is TRBV19 and J usage is TRBJ2-7, with D perhaps matching TRBD2 (6 bases). The TCR sequence derives from a woman aged 45-60 years with COVID-19, enrolled during active disease. The CDR3 protein is CASSITVWGDLYEQYF. The DNA for the CDR3 is TGTGCCAGTAGTATAACGGTTTGGGGGGACCTCTACGAGCAGTACTTC.